This TCR beta chain was profiled in a study of T cells after yellow fever vaccination. CDR3 length: 14 amino acids. The germline V gene encodes CDR1 SGHVS and CDR2 FNYEAQ. On this clonotype itself: This sequence may be a read error, since a much larger clone differs from it by one base.

TCRdb re-called the 5' RACE reads through MiXCR, storing one row per CDR3 protein. The sample holds 200,000 to 300,000 distinct CDR3 sequences, 10% to 15% seen once. The material was CD4+ T cells sorted from PBMCs, obtained 45 days after the yellow fever booster vaccination. The TCR originated in a man aged 30 to 39 who received the YFV17D yellow fever vaccine. This rearrangement joins TRBV7-6 to TRBJ2-1, with 10 bases aligning to TRBD2. CDR3 in DNA: TGTACCAGCAGCTCGCCGGGACTAGCGAATGAGCAGTTCTTC. The encoded protein is CTSSSPGLANEQFF.